Below, 22 T cell receptor beta chains from the same sample are listed, as sequenced in a study of blood T cell repertoires in COVID-19. Assay used: immunoSEQ multiplex PCR; TCRdb lists only in-frame clones, some missing. The sample has 150,000 to 190,000 clones, 75% to 85% seen once. Sequences were obtained from peripheral blood. The receptors stem from a man aged 60 to 75 with acute or convalescent COVID-19.

This clone was seen a handful of times. V and J are TRBV5-4 and TRBJ2-5; TRBD1 matches 9 bases. The CDR3 sequence is 15 residues long. J gave up 6 bases and V 4 bases, and 10 bases lay outside the gene matches. Germline loops: CDR1 SGHNT, CDR2 YYREEE (reference sequence). CDR3 region: CASSPGGTGIKTQYF. As DNA, the CDR3 is TGTGCCAGCAGCCCTGGGGGGACAGGGATTAAGACCCAGTACTTC.

The rearrangement links TRBV4-2 to TRBJ2-7; D is unresolved. Germline V gene sequence: CDR1 LGHNA, CDR2 YNFKEQ. V lost 1 base to trimming and J lost 2 bases, with 9 bases between them. The CDR3 extends over 14 amino acids. The CDR3 is CASSQVTTAYEQYF. CDR3 DNA sequence: TGTGCCAGCAGCCAAGTCACTACCGCCTACGAGCAGTACTTC.

V and J are TRBV5-6 and TRBJ2-3; 9 bases are a match to TRBD2. The trim removed 2 bases at V and 1 base at J, leaving 2 bases unmatched. CDR1 and CDR2 (germline): SGHDT, YYEEEE. The CDR3 sequence is 15 residues long. In nucleotides, the CDR3 is TGTGCCAGCAGCTTCCAGCGGGGGGGCACAGATACGCAGTATTTT. This encodes CASSFQRGGTDTQYF.

The V and J genes are TRBV15 and TRBJ2-7; 8 positions agree with TRBD1. The CDR3 is 15 amino acids. Germline V CDR1 and CDR2: LNHNV, YYDKDF (reference sequence). V lost 1 base and J lost 3; bases outside the gene matches: 5. CDR3 amino acids: CATSRGAGGGYEQYF. The CDR3 DNA follows: TGTGCCACCAGCAGAGGGGCAGGGGGCGGCTACGAGCAGTACTTC.

This rearrangement joins TRBV10-3 to TRBJ1-2; 7 bases map to TRBD1. Trimming took 5 bases from V and 5 from J; bases not matched to a gene: 5. The germline V gene encodes CDR1 ENHRY and CDR2 SYGVKD. The CDR3 has 13 amino acids. The CDR3 DNA follows: TGTGCCATCAGTAGGGACAGCCGATATGGCTACACCTTC. Its translation: CAISRDSRYGYTF.

The chain uses TRBV24-1 and TRBJ2-3; D may be TRBD2 (6 bases). The germline V gene encodes CDR1 KGHDR and CDR2 SFDVKD. CDR3 length equals 14 residues. V was trimmed by 5 bases and J by 5 bases, leaving 13 bases between them. CDR3 in amino acids: CATSVQGGEDTQYF. CDR3 DNA: TGTGCCACCAGTGTTCAGGGAGGTGAAGATACGCAGTATTTT.

The chain links TRBV27 to TRBJ2-2, with D possibly matching TRBD1 (6 bases). This CDR3 comprises 12 residues. The germline gives CDR1 MNHEY, CDR2 SMNVEV (reference sequence). Trimming took 8 bases from V and 3 from J, leaving 7 bases between them. Here the CDR3 DNA reads TGTGCCAGCCAGGGGTACACCGGGGAGCTGTTTTTT. Encoded protein: CASQGYTGELFF.

This sequence joins TRBV5-8 and TRBJ1-1, with D possibly matching TRBD1 (6 bases). This CDR3 is 16 amino acids long. Trimming shortened V by 3 bases and J by 6 bases, and 21 bases separated the two germline ends. Germline loops: CDR1 SGHTS, CDR2 YDEGEE. CDR3 sequence: CASSWEGGKLFAEAFF. CDR3 nucleotides: TGTGCCAGCAGCTGGGAGGGGGGCAAATTGTTCGCTGAAGCTTTCTTT.

The chain joins TRBV5-6 to TRBJ1-2, with a tentative D call TRBD1 (5 bases). The ends were cut back, 2 bases at V and 1 base at J, with 12 bases in the middle. CDR3 length equals 15 residues. Germline V gene sequence: CDR1 SGHDT, CDR2 YYEEEE. The CDR3 coding sequence is TGTGCCAGCAGCTTAAGGCGGGGGATTAACTATGGCTACACCTTC. Its protein is CASSLRRGINYGYTF. The full variable domain, its missing parts supplied by reference TRBV5-6 and TRBJ1-2, is DAGVTQSPTHLIKTRGQQVTLRCSPKSGHDTVSWYQQALGQGPQFIFQYYEEEERQRGNFPDRFSGHQFPNYSSELNVNALLLGDSALYLCASSLRRGINYGYTFGSGTRLTVV.

The chain combines TRBV4-2 with TRBJ2-7; possibly TRBD1 for D (6 bases). The germline V gene encodes CDR1 LGHNA and CDR2 YNFKEQ. With 7 bases removed from V and 5 bases from J, the gap between germline ends came to 21 bases. The CDR3 has 15 amino acids. The CDR3: CASTQTGSSSDEQYF. CDR3 DNA: TGTGCCAGCACCCAGACAGGATCGTCATCCGACGAGCAGTACTTC.

This clone was detected a few times. In nucleotides, the CDR3 is TGTGCCACTTCATCCGGACTAGCGGCCTACACCGGGGAGCTGTTTTTT. This translates into CATSSGLAAYTGELFF. This chain joins TRBV15 and TRBJ2-2; 10 bases agree with TRBD2. The CDR3 has 16 amino acids. CDR1 LNHNV and CDR2 YYDKDF come from the germline V gene (reference sequence). V shed 9 bases and J 3 bases; nucleotides not matched to a gene: 10. The entire variable domain, with the rest obtained from reference TRBV15 and TRBJ2-2, is as follows: DAMVIQNPRYQVTQFGKPVTLSCSQTLNHNVMYWYQQKSSQAPKLLFHYYDKDFNNEADTPDNFQSRRPNTSFCFLDIRSPGLGDTAMYLCATSSGLAAYTGELFFGEGSRLTVL.

The chain employs TRBV18 and TRBJ1-1, with unresolved D. The CDR3 length is 13 residues. The germline V gene encodes CDR1 KGHSH and CDR2 LQKENI. V lost 8 bases and J 3 bases, leaving 13 bases between the germline ends. The CDR3 region is CASGIRRDTEAFF. The DNA for the CDR3 is TGTGCCAGCGGAATAAGGCGGGACACTGAAGCTTTCTTT.

This chain uses TRBV29-1 with TRBJ2-1; 8 bases map to TRBD2. From germline, CDR1 is SQVTM and CDR2 ANQGSEA. The length of the CDR3 is 14 residues. Trimming removed 0 bases from V and 8 bases from J; junction bases left unmatched: 6. The DNA for the CDR3 is TGCAGCGTTGAAGACCGGACTAGCTTTGATGAGCAGTTCTTC. It is translated as CSVEDRTSFDEQFF.

The chain carries TRBV15 and TRBJ1-4, with D uncertain. This CDR3 contains 16 residues. Trimming stripped 0 bases from V and 0 bases from J, with 8 bases between. The germline V gene has CDR1 LNHNV and CDR2 YYDKDF (reference sequence). The CDR3 sequence is CATSRDHSATNEKLFF. The CDR3, as DNA: TGTGCCACCAGCAGAGATCATTCGGCAACTAATGAAAAACTGTTTTTT.

The chain uses TRBV7-9 and TRBJ1-1, with a weak D call TRBD1 (6 bases). Germline assignment: CDR1 SEHNR and CDR2 FQNEAQ (reference sequence). V gave up 1 base and J gave up 11 bases, with 14 bases separating them. This CDR3 contains 13 residues. This chain's CDR3 is CASSLVRGNGAFF. The CDR3 DNA reads as TGTGCCAGCAGCTTAGTAAGGGGGAATGGTGCTTTCTTT.

This chain joins TRBV7-3 and TRBJ1-2; the match to TRBD1 covers 11 bases. V was pared by 4 bases and J by 8 bases, with 3 bases of the junction left unmatched. CDR1 SGHTA and CDR2 FQGTGA come from the germline V gene. This CDR3 spans 13 amino acids. The CDR3: CASSSRTGGGYTF. As DNA, the CDR3 is TGTGCCAGCAGCTCCCGGACAGGGGGCGGCTACACCTTC.

V and J are TRBV5-6 and TRBJ2-3; the D gene is possibly TRBD2 (6 bases). The germline V and J ends were trimmed by 1 base and 3 bases, with 12 bases remaining between them. CDR1 and CDR2 (germline): SGHDT, YYEEEE. This CDR3 spans 15 amino acids. The CDR3 is CASSLSGGRTDTQYF. DNA of the CDR3: TGTGCCAGCAGCTTGTCCGGGGGTAGGACAGATACGCAGTATTTT.

The chain is built from TRBV10-1 and TRBJ2-2, with 7 positions matching TRBD1. Germline V lookup: CDR1 WNHNN, CDR2 SYGVQD (reference sequence). This CDR3 is built from 14 residues. V gave up 4 bases and J gave up 4 bases; unmatched junction bases: 3. This CDR3 is CASSAGQITGELFF. The CDR3 DNA is TGCGCCAGCAGTGCGGGACAGATCACCGGGGAGCTGTTTTTT.

V and J are TRBV28 and TRBJ2-2; D is perhaps TRBD2 (6 bases). This CDR3 has 13 amino acids. In germline, CDR1 is MDHEN, CDR2 SYDVKM. Deletions cut 3 bases from V and 6 bases from J, with 8 bases between. The CDR3 region has the DNA TGTGCCAGCAGTTTTGGAGGGTCCGGGGAGCTGTTTTTT. Protein sequence: CASSFGGSGELFF. Looking up the rest from reference TRBV28 and TRBJ2-2 gives the full variable domain: DVKVTQSSRYLVKRTGEKVFLECVQDMDHENMFWYRQDPGLGLRLIYFSYDVKMKEKGDIPEGYSVSREKKERFSLILESASTNQTSMYLCASSFGGSGELFFGEGSRLTVL.

CDR3 coding DNA: TGTGCCAGCAGCCCCCGTGGGGGGGGGCGAAACGGGGAGCTGTTTTTT. This gives the protein CASSPRGGGRNGELFF. The chain has TRBV9 and TRBJ2-2, with D perhaps matching TRBD2 (7 bases). Trimming removed 4 bases at V and 7 bases at J, with 20 bases between. In germline, CDR1 is SGDLS, CDR2 YYNGEE. The CDR3 consists of 16 residues.

The rearrangement uses TRBV6-1 and TRBJ2-7; D uncertain. CDR1 is MNHNS, CDR2 SASEGT, per germline. There are 14 residues in the CDR3. The V end was cut by 0 bases, the J end by 0 bases, with 6 bases between. In DNA, the CDR3 is TGTGCCAGCAGTGAAGCGCCGGGCTCCTACGAGCAGTACTTC. This sequence encodes CASSEAPGSYEQYF.

The rearrangement joins TRBV20-1 to TRBJ1-2, with D hard to call. The germline gives CDR1 DFQATT, CDR2 SNEGSKA (reference sequence). The CDR3 consists of 10 residues. V lost 6 bases and J 7 bases, leaving 9 bases between the germline ends. The CDR3 loop is CSAPRGGYTF. In nucleotides, the CDR3 is TGCAGTGCGCCACGGGGTGGCTACACCTTC.